A selection of T cell receptor beta chains follows, all from one sample in a study of cytomegalovirus exposure and HLA in healthy donors. The repertoire was sequenced with immunoSEQ multiplex PCR; TCRdb's copy has only in-frame clones and lacks some. This table has roughly 160,000 clones, approximately 79% appearing once. Sequenced input: PBMCs. Every receptor here comes from a middle-aged man in good health and CMV-seropositive. Both conserved end residues are part of each CDR3. Each record gives: clone size, J gene, D gene, V gene, CDR3 DNA, CDR3 protein. A D gene is named only where the DNA matches it firmly. Clone sizes are given selectively: once, few, many, or a class where the clone is expanded.

- | TRBJ2-5 | TRBD1 | TRBV2 | TGTGCCAGCAGTCAATACAGGGGGCTTCAAGAGACCCAGTACTTC | CASSQYRGLQETQYF
- | TRBJ2-3 | - | TRBV18 | TGTGCCAGCTCACCCCCGCCCGGGGGGCCAGCAGATACGCAGTATTTT | CASSPPPGGPADTQYF
- | TRBJ2-3 | TRBD2 | TRBV5-8 | TGTGCCAGCAGCTTGGCTCGCGGCGGGGGGCGATTTGATACGCAGTATTTT | CASSLARGGGRFDTQYF
few | TRBJ2-5 | - | TRBV5-4 | TGTGCCAGCAGCTCGGACAGATACCAAGAGACCCAGTACTTC | CASSSDRYQETQYF
- | TRBJ2-5 | TRBD2 | TRBV19 | TGTGCCAGTAGCCCTACGGGGGGACAAGAGACCCAGTACTTC | CASSPTGGQETQYF
- | TRBJ2-1 | - | TRBV7-6 | TGTGCCAGCAGCTTAGCCGGGAACTACAATGAGCAGTTCTTC | CASSLAGNYNEQFF
- | TRBJ1-1 | TRBD1 | TRBV7-6 | TGTGCCAGCAGCCGACAGGGGTCGAACACTGAAGCTTTCTTT | CASSRQGSNTEAFF
- | TRBJ2-5 | - | TRBV2 | TGTGCCAGCAGCAGAACAGAGACCCAGTACTTC | CASSRTETQYF
- | TRBJ1-5 | - | TRBV5-8 | TGTGCCAGCAGCTTAGGGGGTATTGGCAATCAGCCCCAGCATTTT | CASSLGGIGNQPQHF
- | TRBJ1-5 | TRBD1 | TRBV19 | TGTGCCAGTAGTATTGGGGACAGGGCACTTCAGCCCCAGCATTTT | CASSIGDRALQPQHF
- | TRBJ2-3 | TRBD1 | TRBV6-5 | TGTGCCAGCAGTTACACCAGGGGGTTGGATACGCAGTATTTT | CASSYTRGLDTQYF
- | TRBJ2-5 | - | TRBV11-2 | TGTGCCAGCAGCTTATCTCCGGGTTCGGAGACCCAGTACTTC | CASSLSPGSETQYF
- | TRBJ1-3 | - | TRBV19 | TGTGCCAGTAGTTCAAGACAGGCCCGACTTTCTGGAAACACCATATATTTT | CASSSRQARLSGNTIYF
- | TRBJ2-5 | TRBD1 | TRBV5-4 | TGTGCCAGCAGCATGGACAGGAGTGAGACCCAGTACTTC | CASSMDRSETQYF
- | TRBJ1-6 | - | TRBV16 | TGTGCCAGCAGCCACAGGGGCGCGTACCCCAATTCACCCCTCCACTTT | CASSHRGAYPNSPLHF
- | TRBJ1-4 | - | TRBV4-1 | TGCGCCAGCAGCCGATTAAGGGAGAGCATTGAAAAACTGTTTTTT | CASSRLRESIEKLFF
- | TRBJ2-5 | TRBD1 | TRBV2 | TGTGCCAGCAGTTCACAGGGGTGGGAGACCCAGTACTTC | CASSSQGWETQYF
- | TRBJ2-5 | TRBD2 | TRBV4-1 | TGCGCCAGCAGCCATATCGGGGGGGGGAAAAAAGAGACCCAGTACTTC | CASSHIGGGKKETQYF
- | TRBJ1-1 | TRBD1 | TRBV27 | TGTGCCAGCACCAGACAGGGGGCCGACGGAATGAACACTGAAGCTTTCTTT | CASTRQGADGMNTEAFF
- | TRBJ1-2 | TRBD1 | TRBV5-6 | TGTGCCAGCAGCTGGGACAGGAACTATGGCTACACCTTC | CASSWDRNYGYTF
- | TRBJ1-1 | - | TRBV7-9 | TGTGCCAGCAGTTCCGGAGAACGGTTCTTT | CASSSGERFF
- | TRBJ2-1 | TRBD1 | TRBV2 | TGTGCCAGCAGTGATAGGCAGGGGGCGAGGGAGCAGTTCTTC | CASSDRQGAREQFF
- | TRBJ1-1 | - | TRBV6-5 | TGTGCCAGCAGAACAGGGTGGACTGAAGCTTTCTTT | CASRTGWTEAFF
- | TRBJ2-3 | TRBD1 | TRBV13 | TGCGCCAGCAGCCCCGGACAGGGAAGTATAACAGATACGCAGTATTTT | CASSPGQGSITDTQYF
- | TRBJ2-1 | TRBD1 | TRBV27 | TGTGCCAGCAGTTTGACAGGGGGTAATGAGCAGTTCTTC | CASSLTGGNEQFF
- | TRBJ2-1 | TRBD1 | TRBV18 | TGTGCCAGCTCACCAGGGACAGGCAATGAGCAGTTCTTC | CASSPGTGNEQFF
few | TRBJ2-5 | TRBD2 | TRBV4-1 | TGCGCCAGCAGCCAGGCGGGCGGGGGTCGAGAGACCCAGTACTTC | CASSQAGGGRETQYF
- | TRBJ2-1 | - | TRBV6-1 | TGTGCCAGCAGTGAAGTACAGGGTTTTTGGGATGAGCAGTTCTTC | CASSEVQGFWDEQFF
few | TRBJ1-2 | - | TRBV11-2 | TGTGCCAGCAGCCCGCTCCAGGGTAGCGGCTACACCTTC | CASSPLQGSGYTF
- | TRBJ2-1 | TRBD2 | TRBV28 | TGTGCCAGCAGTTTATGGGGCGGGGGGGACAATGAGCAGTTCTTC | CASSLWGGGDNEQFF
- | TRBJ2-7 | TRBD2 | TRBV6-6 | TGTGCCAGCAGAACGACTAGCGGGGGAGAGGTAGGGCGGCAGTACTTC | CASRTTSGGEVGRQYF
- | TRBJ2-5 | TRBD2 | TRBV30 | TGTGCCTGGAGTGTAGGCGGGGGGAACTTCCAAGAGACCCAGTACTTC | CAWSVGGGNFQETQYF
- | TRBJ1-2 | - | TRBV13 | TGTGCCAGCAGCTTAGGCACTGACTATGGCTACACCTTC | CASSLGTDYGYTF
- | TRBJ1-3 | - | TRBV2 | TGTGCCAGCAGGCCCGACAGTTATGCCGGAAACACCATATATTTT | CASRPDSYAGNTIYF
once | TRBJ1-2 | TRBD1 | TRBV29-1 | TGCAGCGTTCCCGACAGGGGATATGGCTACACCTTC | CSVPDRGYGYTF
- | TRBJ2-1 | TRBD2 | TRBV14 | TGTGCCAGCAGCCAAAGCGGGGGGGCTTACAATGAGCAGTTCTTC | CASSQSGGAYNEQFF
- | TRBJ2-3 | TRBD2 | TRBV6-1 | TGTGCCAGCAGTGAACTAGCGGGGGACACAGATACGCAGTATTTT | CASSELAGDTDTQYF
- | TRBJ2-7 | - | TRBV18 | TGTGCCAGCTCACCAACGGGTAACAGGGCCACCTACGAGCAGTACTTC | CASSPTGNRATYEQYF
- | TRBJ1-1 | TRBD1 | TRBV10-3 | TGTGCCATCAGTGAGTCGAGGAGGGGGCCCTCAGAAGCTTTCTTT | CAISESRRGPSEAFF